These T cell receptor beta chains were read from a single sample in a study of cytomegalovirus exposure and HLA in healthy donors. Using immunoSEQ multiplex PCR, the repertoire was profiled, and TCRdb retains in-frame clones only, with some absent. The top ten clones hold nearly 4.5% of a sample with 150,000 to 200,000 clones, around three quarters of them seen once. Material for sequencing was PBMCs. The receptors were gathered from a woman aged 30 to 39 in good health and CMV-seropositive. The CDR3 runs from the conserved cysteine through the conserved F or W. Fields, in order: clone size, V gene, J gene, D gene, CDR3 DNA, CDR3 protein. A D gene is named only where the DNA matches it firmly. A clone size is listed for some rows: how often the clone was seen (once, few, many), or a class if it is expanded.

>NA|TRBV5-1|TRBJ2-3|TRBD2
TGCGCCAGCAGCTTGGGCGGGGGGGCTCCCCAGACAGATACGCAGTATTTT
CASSLGGGAPQTDTQYF
>NA|TRBV4-1|TRBJ2-2|TRBD1
TGCGCCAGCAGCCAAGAAAGACAGGGCACCGGGGAGCTGTTTTTT
CASSQERQGTGELFF
>NA|TRBV29-1|TRBJ2-5|NA
TGCAGCGTACGGGAAGAGACCCAGTACTTC
CSVREETQYF
>NA|TRBV11-3|TRBJ2-1|TRBD2
TGTGCCAGCAGCACCCGGACTAGCGGGATCTCCTACAATGAGCAGTTCTTC
CASSTRTSGISYNEQFF
>NA|TRBV18|TRBJ2-7|NA
TGTGCCAGCTCGTCGACCCGGGACTTTCCCTACGAGCAGTACTTC
CASSSTRDFPYEQYF
>once|TRBV4-3|TRBJ2-2|NA
TGCGCCAGCAGCCAATCGCTCAGGGGTAACGGGGAGCTGTTTTTT
CASSQSLRGNGELFF
>few|TRBV27|TRBJ1-5|TRBD1
TGTGCCAGCAGTCCTCAGGGGGCCAATCAGCCCCAGCATTTT
CASSPQGANQPQHF
>NA|TRBV7-9|TRBJ2-6|NA
TGTGCCAGCAGCTTAGCGGGAGCGATTTCTGGGGCCAACGTCCTGACTTTC
CASSLAGAISGANVLTF
>NA|TRBV18|TRBJ2-7|TRBD2
TGTGCCAGCTCACCATATGGACTAGCGGGGATAAACGAGCAGTACTTC
CASSPYGLAGINEQYF
>NA|TRBV7-6|TRBJ2-1|TRBD2
TGTGCCAGCAGCTCCGTTTTAGCGGGGGGCCCGGGTGGGCAGTTCTTC
CASSSVLAGGPGGQFF
>NA|TRBV7-2|TRBJ2-3|TRBD2
TGTGCCAGCAGCTCACGGACTAGCGGGGAGTTCCCCTATACGCAGTATTTT
CASSSRTSGEFPYTQYF
>NA|TRBV6-6|TRBJ1-3|NA
TGTGCCAGCAGTATAGGGGACTCTGGAAACACCATATATTTT
CASSIGDSGNTIYF
>NA|TRBV5-4|TRBJ2-1|TRBD1
TGTGCCAGCAGCTTACAGGGGCTCCACAATGAGCAGTTCTTC
CASSLQGLHNEQFF
>few|TRBV5-4|TRBJ2-5|NA
TGTGCCAGCAGTCCCGGGTCCCAAGAGACCCAGTACTTC
CASSPGSQETQYF
>NA|TRBV29-1|TRBJ2-2|NA
TGCAGCGTTGATGAGGGAAGGAGCACCGGGGAGCTGTTTTTT
CSVDEGRSTGELFF
>NA|TRBV21-1|TRBJ2-7|NA
TGTGCCAGCAGCTTGAGCGGGCCTTCCTACGAGCAGTACTTC
CASSLSGPSYEQYF
>NA|TRBV12-5|TRBJ2-1|TRBD2
TGTGCTAGTGGTTTAGCGGGAGGGCCACGTGAGCAGTTCTTC
CASGLAGGPREQFF
>NA|TRBV2|TRBJ2-1|TRBD2
TGTGCCAGCTTCATCAGTGCGGGGGGGCCGAGCTCCTACAATGAGCAGTTCTTC
CASFISAGGPSSYNEQFF
>NA|TRBV11-2|TRBJ2-5|TRBD2
TGTGCCAGCAGCTTACTAGCGGGGGCGCGGGAGACCCAGTACTTC
CASSLLAGARETQYF
>NA|TRBV25-1|TRBJ2-3|NA
TGTGCCAGCAGTGTCACAGGTCTGGATACGCAGTATTTT
CASSVTGLDTQYF
>NA|TRBV6-5|TRBJ2-7|TRBD1
TGTGCCAGCAGTTCCTACACAGGGGTTGAGCAGTACTTC
CASSSYTGVEQYF
>NA|TRBV7-8|TRBJ1-5|NA
TGTGCCAGCAGTCGATATGGGAGGGATTCTTTCAATCAGCCCCAGCATTTT
CASSRYGRDSFNQPQHF
>NA|TRBV4-2|TRBJ1-5|TRBD1
TGTGCCAGCAGCGAGACAGGGCTGGGTCAGCCCCAGCATTTT
CASSETGLGQPQHF
>NA|TRBV11-3|TRBJ2-3|NA
TGTGCCAGCAGCCCAGTCCCAACAGATACGCAGTATTTT
CASSPVPTDTQYF
>NA|TRBV28|TRBJ2-7|TRBD2
TGTGCCAGCAGTTCATGGACTAGCGGGTCCTCCTACGAGCAGTACTTC
CASSSWTSGSSYEQYF
>NA|TRBV2|TRBJ2-3|TRBD2
TGTGCCAGCAGCACCGGGGGGACGGGCACAGATACGCAGTATTTT
CASSTGGTGTDTQYF
>NA|TRBV4-1|TRBJ1-2|NA
TGCGCCAGCAGCGGGGGGGCAGGGAAGCGGTTGGGCTATGGCTACACCTTC
CASSGGAGKRLGYGYTF
>NA|TRBV18|TRBJ2-7|TRBD1
TGTGCCAGCTCACCCAACCGGGACAGGTTTTTTGGCGAGCAGTACTTC
CASSPNRDRFFGEQYF
>NA|TRBV19|TRBJ2-1|TRBD2
TGTGCCAGTAGTGGCGCTAGCGGGGAATACAATGAGCAGTTCTTC
CASSGASGEYNEQFF
>few|TRBV5-1|TRBJ1-1|NA
TGCGCCAGCAGCTTGGGCAGGGGGAACACTGAAGCTTTCTTT
CASSLGRGNTEAFF
>NA|TRBV5-6|TRBJ2-3|TRBD2
TGTGCCAGCAGCTTCGGGGGGGGACGCACAGATACGCAGTATTTT
CASSFGGGRTDTQYF
>NA|TRBV5-6|TRBJ1-5|NA
TGTGCCAGCAGCCTAGATCAGATGGGCAATCAGCCCCAGCATTTT
CASSLDQMGNQPQHF
>NA|TRBV5-1|TRBJ1-1|TRBD1
TGCGCCAGCGTGCCTGACAGGGGGCAAGGTAAGACTGAAGCTTTCTTT
CASVPDRGQGKTEAFF
>once|TRBV15|TRBJ2-6|NA
TGTGCCACCAGCAGAAGGGGGAACTCTGGGGCCAACGTCCTGACTTTC
CATSRRGNSGANVLTF
>NA|TRBV7-2|TRBJ2-3|TRBD2
TGTGCCAGCAGCCGAACCGGGAGGGCTGGAGATACGCAGTATTTT
CASSRTGRAGDTQYF
>NA|TRBV7-2|TRBJ1-5|TRBD1
TGTGCCAGCAGCTTAAGACAGGGCGGCCAGCCCCAGCATTTT
CASSLRQGGQPQHF
>few|TRBV7-7|TRBJ2-7|TRBD1
TGTGCCAGCAGCCGGGACAGGGTTTCCGAGCAGTACTTC
CASSRDRVSEQYF
>NA|TRBV4-1|TRBJ1-4|TRBD1
TGCGCCAGCAGCCAAGATCGGCGTCAGGGGGCAACTAATGAAAAACTGTTTTTT
CASSQDRRQGATNEKLFF
>NA|TRBV29-1|TRBJ2-1|NA
TGCAGTGGGGCGCGCGGTAGCTCCTACAATGAGCAGTTCTTC
CSGARGSSYNEQFF
>NA|TRBV30|TRBJ1-1|NA
TGTGCCTGTTCCCGCGGGGGAGGATGGACTGAAGCTTTCTTT
CACSRGGGWTEAFF